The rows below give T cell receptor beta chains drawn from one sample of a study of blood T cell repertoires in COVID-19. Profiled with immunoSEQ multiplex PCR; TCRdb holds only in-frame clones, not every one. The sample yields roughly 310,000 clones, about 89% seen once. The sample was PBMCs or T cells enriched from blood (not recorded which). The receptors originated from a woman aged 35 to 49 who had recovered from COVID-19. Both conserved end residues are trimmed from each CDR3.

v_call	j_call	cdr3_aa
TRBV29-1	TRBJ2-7	SVEGSSSYEQY
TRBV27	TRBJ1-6	ASSSLDRRLPLH
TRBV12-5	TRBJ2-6	ASGPQGARANVLT
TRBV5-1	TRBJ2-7	ASSQVAGTSYEQY
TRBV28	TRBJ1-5	ASAGGGRAQH
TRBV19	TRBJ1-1	ASSIDRFTEAF
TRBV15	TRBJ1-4	ATSREYGNEKLF
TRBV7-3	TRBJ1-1	ASSFKRATEAF
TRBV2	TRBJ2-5	ASRRSSPGLETQY
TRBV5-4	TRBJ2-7	ASSLGLQSSYEQY
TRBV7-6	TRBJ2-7	ASSTKGQIPYEQY
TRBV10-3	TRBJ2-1	AIGRSGVEQF
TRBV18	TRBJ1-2	ASSPSVEANYGYT
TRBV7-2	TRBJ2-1	ASCASMEPYNEQF
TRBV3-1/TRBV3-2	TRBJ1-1	ASSQVSGGTEAF
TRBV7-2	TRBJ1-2	ASSLALDRGGYT
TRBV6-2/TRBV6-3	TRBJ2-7	ASSAPPAGFSYEQY
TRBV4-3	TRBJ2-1	ASSQDSLAGAIRRNEQF
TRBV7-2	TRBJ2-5	ASSLQVAGGFPETQY
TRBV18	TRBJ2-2	ASSPPSSGSSAGELF
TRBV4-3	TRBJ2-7	ASSLDRGTYEQY
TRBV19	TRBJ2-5	ASSIRETQY
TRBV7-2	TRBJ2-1	ASSAPTREQF
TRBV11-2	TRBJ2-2	ASSLVSLARTGELF
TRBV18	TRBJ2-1	ASSPPKGERYNEQF
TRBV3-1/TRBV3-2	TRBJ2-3	ASSQVLAGTDTQY